The 20 T cell receptor beta chains in this list originate from one sample, sequenced in a study of OX40 agonist ivuxolimab in advanced cancers. Clones were sequenced by immunoSEQ multiplex PCR, and TCRdb holds only the in-frame ones, with some missing. Of roughly 77,000 clones in the sample, 85% to 95% were seen once. This specimen was CD4+ or CD8+ T cells sorted from blood, taken in a trial of the OX40 agonist ivuxolimab. Every receptor here comes from an adult with an advanced solid tumor such as melanoma, head and neck, liver or kidney cancer.

This rearrangement joins TRBV5-1 to TRBJ2-1; 9 nucleotides agree with TRBD1. From germline, CDR1 is SGHRS and CDR2 YFSETQ. The CDR3 contains 15 residues. Losses at the gene ends were 0 bases for V and 6 bases for J; bases not matched to a gene: 4. CDR3 sequence reads: CASSLDRGPLNEQFF. The DNA for the CDR3 is TGCGCCAGCAGCTTGGACAGGGGGCCCCTCAATGAGCAGTTCTTC.

The chain has TRBV5-1 and TRBJ2-7; D unresolved. The CDR3 sequence is 12 residues long. Germline loops: CDR1 SGHRS, CDR2 YFSETQ. Trimming removed 0 bases at V and 5 bases at J, with 6 bases between. The CDR3 spells CASSLGGDEQYF. In nucleotides, the CDR3 is TGCGCCAGCAGCTTGGGTGGGGACGAGCAGTACTTC.

This clone was picked up one time. The CDR3 coding sequence is TGTGCCAGCAGCGTAGGAGGGGACACTGAAGCTTTCTTT. Its protein is CASSVGGDTEAFF. The J gene is TRBJ1-1, the V gene TRBV9, with a tentative D call TRBD1 (5 bases). The germline V and J ends were trimmed by 0 bases and 3 bases, with 6 bases remaining between them. The germline CDR1 and CDR2 sequences are SGDLS and YYNGEE. This CDR3 comprises 13 residues.

This sequence joins TRBV2 and TRBJ1-2; TRBD1 is a possible D gene (6 bases). V was shortened by 4 bases and J by 4 bases, with 16 bases between the two germline ends. This CDR3 is 15 amino acids long. Germline V gene data show CDR1 as SNHLY and CDR2 as FYNNEI. CDR3 sequence (DNA): TGTGCCAGCAGTGTCCAGGGGCAGGGGACCTATGGCTACACCTTC. Translated, it gives CASSVQGQGTYGYTF.

The chain joins TRBV7-6 to TRBJ1-1; 7 bases are shared with TRBD1. J lost 1 base, V lost 3 bases, and 2 bases had no gene match. Looked up from germline, CDR1 is SGHVS and CDR2 is FNYEAQ. This CDR3 region has 14 residues. The CDR3 DNA follows: TGTGCCAGCAGCTTGGACAGGCGGAACACTGAAGCTTTCTTT. Protein product: CASSLDRRNTEAFF.

Written as DNA, the CDR3 is TGTGCCAGCAGCCCAACCGGGACAGGGAAGGGGGAGCTGTTTTTT. Protein: CASSPTGTGKGELFF. The J gene is TRBJ2-2, the V gene TRBV9; 9 bases match TRBD1. This CDR3 comprises 15 residues. Trimming at V came to 4 bases and at J to 8 bases, leaving 9 bases not matched to a gene. The germline V gene encodes CDR1 SGDLS and CDR2 YYNGEE.

The chain employs TRBV27 and TRBJ2-5; 8 nucleotides agree with TRBD1. Matching the DNA end better, TRBJ2-7 makes the J call doubtful. Looked up from germline, CDR1 is MNHEY and CDR2 is SMNVEV (reference sequence). This CDR3 contains 14 residues. CDR3 nucleotide sequence: TGTGCCAGCAGTTATTCCGGACAGGGCTACGAGCAGTACTTC. Its translation is CASSYSGQGYEQYF.

This chain joins TRBV7-8 and TRBJ1-2; D is unclear. The V end lost 5 bases, the J end lost 5 bases, and 12 bases lay between the germline ends. Germline values: CDR1 SGHVS, CDR2 FQNEAQ. This CDR3 is 13 amino acids long. CDR3 sequence (DNA): TGTGCCAGCAGCGAGGCAGAGTTTTATGGCTACACCTTC. Translated: CASSEAEFYGYTF.

The chain employs TRBV4-2 and TRBJ1-1; perhaps TRBD1 as D (6 bases). Trimming stripped 0 bases from V and 4 bases from J, with 21 bases between. This CDR3 is built from 18 residues. CDR1 and CDR2 from the germline V gene are LGHNA and YNFKEQ. DNA for the CDR3: TGTGCCAGCAGCCAAGAACCCGGACAGTCTCCCTCCTTCACTGAAGCTTTCTTT. Translating gives CASSQEPGQSPSFTEAFF.

The genes are TRBV7-9 and TRBJ1-1; no definite D call. From germline, CDR1 is SEHNR and CDR2 FQNEAQ (reference sequence). Trimming shortened V by 0 bases and J by 10 bases, and 12 bases separated the two germline ends. This CDR3 has 13 residues. The CDR3 spells CASSLARAERAFF. CDR3 sequence (DNA): TGTGCCAGCAGCTTAGCTAGGGCAGAACGAGCTTTCTTT.

V is TRBV10-3 and J is TRBJ2-5; 16 nucleotides align to TRBD2. The CDR3 spans 17 residues. The germline gives CDR1 ENHRY, CDR2 SYGVKD. Trimming took 3 bases from V and 5 from J; bases not matched to a gene: 6. This CDR3 reads CAISELGLAGGLETQYF. DNA of the CDR3: TGTGCCATCAGTGAATTGGGACTAGCGGGGGGGCTGGAGACCCAGTACTTC.

This clone has a single count. CDR3 bases: TGTGCCAGCAGCTTAGCGGCGAGCTCCTACAATGAGCAGTTCTTC. This encodes CASSLAASSYNEQFF. The genes are TRBV7-3 and TRBJ2-1; D gene unclear. Germline V CDR1 and CDR2: SGHTA, FQGTGA. The CDR3 totals 15 residues. Trimming pared 2 bases from V and 0 bases from J, leaving 8 bases between.

This clone showed up just once. The V gene is TRBV5-5, the J gene TRBJ1-5, with a tentative D call TRBD1 (6 bases). Trimming cost V 1 base and J 0 bases, with 8 bases left between them. This CDR3 has 15 amino acids. In germline, CDR1 is SGHKS, CDR2 YYEKEE (reference sequence). Here the CDR3 reads CASSLNRDSNQPQHF. CDR3 nucleotides: TGTGCCAGCAGCTTGAACAGGGATAGCAATCAGCCCCAGCATTTT.

The rearrangement links TRBV13 to TRBJ2-7, with 9 bases that match TRBD1. J gave up 6 bases and V 4 bases, and 10 bases lay outside the gene matches. CDR1 PRHDT and CDR2 FYEKMQ come from the germline V gene (reference sequence). This CDR3 has 15 amino acids. In nucleotides, the CDR3 is TGTGCCAGCAGCTCCACCGGGACAGGGTCTGTCGAGCAGTACTTC. This translates into CASSSTGTGSVEQYF. The whole variable domain, filled in from reference TRBV13 and TRBJ2-7, reads AAGVIQSPRHLIKEKRETATLKCYPIPRHDTVYWYQQGPGQDPQFLISFYEKMQSDKGSIPDRFSAQQFSDYHSELNMSSLELGDSALYFCASSSTGTGSVEQYFGPGTRLTVT.

The genes are TRBV27 and TRBJ1-5; TRBD1 matches 7 bases. The CDR3 loop spans 15 amino acids. J lost 0 bases, V lost 6 bases, and 5 bases had no gene match. Germline-derived CDR1 and CDR2 are MNHEY and SMNVEV (reference sequence). CDR3 residues: CASSGTVYSNQPQHF. Written as DNA, the CDR3 is TGTGCCAGCAGCGGGACAGTCTATAGCAATCAGCCCCAGCATTTT.

This clone was observed a few times. The chain employs TRBV19 and TRBJ1-5; D gene ambiguous. The CDR3 spans 14 residues. Trimming removed 3 bases from V and 2 bases from J, with 8 bases in between. In germline, CDR1 is LNHDA, CDR2 SQIVND (reference sequence). The CDR3: CASSIGSGNQPQHF. CDR3 coding DNA: TGTGCCAGTAGTATTGGGAGTGGCAATCAGCCCCAGCATTTT.

This clone was seen a few times. The J gene is TRBJ2-3, the V gene TRBV11-2, with D unclear. Germline CDR1 reads SGHAT; CDR2 reads FQNNGV. The CDR3 runs 17 residues. Trimming took 1 base from V and 2 from J, leaving 16 bases between them. CDR3 nucleotide sequence: TGTGCCAGCAGCTTAGTACCCTTCAGCAGCCTCACAGATACGCAGTATTTT. Its translation is CASSLVPFSSLTDTQYF.

The chain couples TRBV7-8 to TRBJ2-7, with 8 bases matching TRBD2. The CDR3 sequence is 15 residues long. The trim removed 5 bases at V and 1 base at J, leaving 7 bases unmatched. Germline CDR1 is SGHVS and CDR2 is FQNEAQ. The CDR3 DNA follows: TGTGCCAGCAGCCCCGGGGTAGCGGGGTCCTACGAGCAGTACTTC. It specifies CASSPGVAGSYEQYF.

The chain recombines TRBV27 with TRBJ1-1; weak D call: TRBD1 (6 bases). Germline values: CDR1 MNHEY, CDR2 SMNVEV (reference sequence). This CDR3 is 14 amino acids long. The V and J ends lost 2 bases and 10 bases respectively, with 17 bases between them. CDR3: CASSLAEGVIGAFF. CDR3 in DNA: TGTGCCAGCAGTTTAGCTGAGGGGGTAATAGGAGCTTTCTTT.

The chain has TRBV27 and TRBJ1-2; a possible D gene is TRBD1 (5 bases). Germline loops: CDR1 MNHEY, CDR2 SMNVEV (reference sequence). The V end was cut by 5 bases, the J end by 8 bases, with 15 bases between. The CDR3 length is 13 residues. The DNA for the CDR3 is TGTGCCAGCAGTGCAGGGATTGGCGGGGGCTACACCTTC. The encoded protein is CASSAGIGGGYTF.